Below, 5 T cell receptor beta chains from the same sample are listed, as sequenced in a study of T cell responses to AZD1222 COVID-19 vaccine (dated by TCRdb to the early 2020s). Taken with the paper, the label for time point translates to: about 28 days (+/-7) after the second vaccine dose. The receptor library was made with the immunoSEQ multiplex PCR assay. Not all clones reach the TCRdb copy of this immuneACCESS table, which keeps in-frame sequences only. Checked studies attribute under half of the gap to unresolved V genes and leave the rest unexplained. Present in this sample are 25,000 to 30,000 clones, approximately 92% of which were seen just once. The ten largest clonotypes hold 7.5% to 10% of the sample. The specimen was peripheral blood, collected 28 days after the second AZD1222 dose. The receptor source for this set is an adult who received the AZD1222 COVID-19 vaccine.

This clone was seen once. The CDR3 here is CASQTSNYGYTF. The DNA of the CDR3 is TGTGCCAGTCAGACTTCTAACTATGGCTACACCTTC. The V and J genes are TRBV12-3 or TRBV12-4 and TRBJ1-2; D gene unclear. The CDR3 loop spans 12 amino acids. The ends were cut back, 9 bases at V and 0 bases at J, with 8 bases in the middle.

The V and J genes are TRBV7-8 and TRBJ1-2, with 8 bases aligning to TRBD1. This CDR3 has 15 amino acids. Germline V gene lookup returns CDR1 SGHVS and CDR2 FQNEAQ. With 4 bases clipped from V and 2 bases from J, the junction kept 6 bases outside the gene matches. The CDR3 reads CASSSQGAVNYGYTF. For the CDR3, the DNA is TGTGCCAGCAGCTCTCAGGGGGCAGTGAACTATGGCTACACCTTC.

The V and J genes are TRBV9 and TRBJ1-2; D is uncertain. From germline, CDR1 is SGDLS and CDR2 YYNGEE. The CDR3 runs to 13 residues. V lost 1 base, J lost 7 bases, and 11 bases lay in between. CDR3 in amino acids: CASSVLPPRGYTF. The DNA for the CDR3 is TGTGCCAGCAGCGTACTCCCTCCGCGTGGCTACACCTTC.

The chain uses TRBV4-1 and TRBJ2-5; D remains unclear. The germline CDR1 and CDR2 sequences are MGHRA and YSYEKL. V lost 3 bases and J 0 bases, leaving 8 bases between the germline ends. The CDR3 runs 14 residues. The CDR3 reads CASSQLEYQETQYF. In nucleotides, the CDR3 is TGCGCCAGCAGCCAGTTGGAGTACCAAGAGACCCAGTACTTC.

This clone was seen more than once but under ten times. The chain combines TRBV2 with TRBJ2-1; TRBD2 agrees at 9 bases. Germline V gene sequence: CDR1 SNHLY, CDR2 FYNNEI. V dropped 5 bases and J dropped 8; count of bases not matched to a gene: 7. The CDR3 length is 14 residues. In DNA, the CDR3 is TGTGCCAGCAGTCGGACTAGCGCTAAGGATGAGCAGTTCTTC. It encodes CASSRTSAKDEQFF.